This record covers a single T cell receptor (beta chain). Its target is not known. CDR3 size: 13 residues. The germline CDR1 and CDR2 sequences are LNHDA and SQIVND (reference sequence). Trimming removed 5 bases from V and 0 bases from J, with 7 bases in between. Sequencing used immunoSEQ multiplex PCR; TCRdb keeps in-frame clones, though not all of them. The sample records 15,000 or so clones, about 86% being singletons. The data derive from a study of cytotoxic CD8 clonotypes in ibrutinib-treated CLL. Study-level information: The study recorded mean values of around 250,000 productive templates and approximately 90,000 productive rearrangements per sample.

Study observations and caveats: Elevated clonality accompanied ibrutinib response, with a return toward baseline values at progression. Circulating CD8+ T-cell counts were tracked by baseline clonality, which exceeded that of age-matched healthy donors. Public clonotypes were uncommon and contracted or stayed stable on treatment.

This sequence was found in a human donor with chronic lymphocytic leukemia. The sequencing used PBMCs, collected before ibrutinib treatment. The chain employs TRBV19 and TRBJ1-2; no clear D. This CDR3 reads CASSPDTNYGYTF. DNA for the CDR3: TGTGCCAGTAGTCCAGACACTAACTATGGCTACACCTTC.